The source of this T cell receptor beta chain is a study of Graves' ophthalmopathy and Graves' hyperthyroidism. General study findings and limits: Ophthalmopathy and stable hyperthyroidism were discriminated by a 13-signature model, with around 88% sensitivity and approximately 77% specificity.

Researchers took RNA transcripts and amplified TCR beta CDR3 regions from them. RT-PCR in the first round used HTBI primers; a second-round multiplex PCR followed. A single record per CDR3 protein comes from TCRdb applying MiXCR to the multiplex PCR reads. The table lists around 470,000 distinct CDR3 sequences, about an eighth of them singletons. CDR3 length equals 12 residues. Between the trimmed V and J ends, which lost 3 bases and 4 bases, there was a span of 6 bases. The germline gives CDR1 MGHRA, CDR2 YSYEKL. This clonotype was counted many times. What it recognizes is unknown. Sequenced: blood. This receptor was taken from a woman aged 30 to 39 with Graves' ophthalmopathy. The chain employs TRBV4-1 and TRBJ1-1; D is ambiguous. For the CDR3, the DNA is TGCGCCAGCAGCCACCCAGGCACTGAAGCTTTCTTT. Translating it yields CASSHPGTEAFF.